A single sample gave rise to the 5 T cell receptor beta chains below, sequenced in a study of blood T cell repertoires in COVID-19. The repertoire was sequenced with immunoSEQ multiplex PCR; TCRdb's copy has only in-frame clones and lacks some. The data show under 350,000 clones, around nine tenths seen once. The sequenced sample consisted of PBMCs or T cells enriched from blood (not recorded which). All receptors derive from a man in his sixties who had recovered from COVID-19.

The chain couples TRBV6-1 to TRBJ2-1, with 7 nucleotides matching TRBD1. The CDR3 contains 18 residues. In germline, CDR1 is MNHNS, CDR2 SASEGT. V lost 4 bases, J lost 3 bases, and 15 bases stayed unmatched. The DNA for the CDR3 is TGTGCCAGCAGTGGACACAGTACCGGGACAGAGAACTACAATGAGCAGTTCTTC. It is translated as CASSGHSTGTENYNEQFF.

This chain joins TRBV7-2 and TRBJ2-2, with D possibly being TRBD1 (5 bases). The CDR3 is 16 amino acids. V lost 3 bases to trimming and J lost 3 bases, with 14 bases between them. Germline V CDR1 and CDR2: SGHTA, FQGNSA. The CDR3 nucleotides read TGTGCCAGCAGCTTTTCCGTGCGCAGGGACACCGGGGAGCTGTTTTTT. It specifies CASSFSVRRDTGELFF.

The chain is built from TRBV7-9 and TRBJ1-4, with D tentatively TRBD1 (5 bases). V was trimmed by 2 bases and J by 7 bases, leaving 11 bases between them. Germline V CDR1 and CDR2: SEHNR, FQNEAQ (reference sequence). This CDR3 has 14 amino acids. CDR3 in amino acids: CASSLLRDGEKLFF. The CDR3 DNA is TGTGCCAGCAGCTTACTGCGGGACGGTGAAAAACTGTTTTTT.

In this sample, this clone turned up once. The genes are TRBV7-9 and TRBJ2-5, with 7 nucleotides matching TRBD2. Germline V gives CDR1 SEHNR, CDR2 FQNEAQ (reference sequence). J was trimmed by 11 bases and V by 3 bases; bases with no gene match: 12. The CDR3 covers 14 residues. This chain's CDR3 is CASSLAGTKGTQYF. The CDR3 coding sequence is TGTGCCAGCAGCTTGGCCGGGACTAAAGGAACTCAGTACTTC.

For the CDR3, the DNA is TGTGCCAGCAGCCTTACAGGGCTGGGTGGCTACACCTTC. Encoded protein: CASSLTGLGGYTF. The chain recombines TRBV3-1 (or the pseudogene TRBV3-2) with TRBJ1-2, with a weak D call TRBD1 (6 bases). V was shortened by 4 bases and J by 7 bases, with 13 bases between the two germline ends. The CDR3 totals 13 residues. From germline, CDR1 is LGHDT and CDR2 YNNKEL (reference sequence).